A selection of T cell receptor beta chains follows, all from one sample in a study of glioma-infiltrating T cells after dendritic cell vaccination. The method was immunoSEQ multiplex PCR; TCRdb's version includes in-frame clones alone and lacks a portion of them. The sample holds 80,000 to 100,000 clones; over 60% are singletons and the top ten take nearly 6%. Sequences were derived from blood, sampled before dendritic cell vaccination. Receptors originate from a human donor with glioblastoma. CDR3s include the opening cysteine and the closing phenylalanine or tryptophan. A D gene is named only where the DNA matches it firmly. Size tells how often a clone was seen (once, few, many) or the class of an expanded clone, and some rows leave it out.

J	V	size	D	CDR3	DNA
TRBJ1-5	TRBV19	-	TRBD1	CASSTIDRAYSNQPQHF	TGTGCCAGTAGTACCATCGACAGGGCCTATAGCAATCAGCCCCAGCATTTT
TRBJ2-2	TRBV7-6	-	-	CASSPRTGGITGELFF	TGTGCCAGCAGCCCGAGGACCGGGGGAATTACCGGGGAGCTGTTTTTT
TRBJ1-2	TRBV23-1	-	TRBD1	CASSREPRTGNYGYTF	TGCGCCAGCAGTCGCGAGCCCAGGACAGGGAACTATGGCTACACCTTC
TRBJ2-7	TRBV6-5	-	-	CASSSSGARQFEQYF	TGTGCCAGCAGTTCCTCGGGGGCCCGACAATTTGAGCAGTACTTC
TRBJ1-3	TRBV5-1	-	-	CASSQGHPGNTIYF	TGCGCCAGCAGCCAGGGGCATCCTGGAAACACCATATATTTT
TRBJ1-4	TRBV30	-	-	CAWSHPGRGDGEKLFF	TGTGCCTGGAGTCACCCAGGGCGGGGGGATGGTGAAAAACTGTTTTTT
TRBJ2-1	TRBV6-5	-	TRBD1	CASSPWTGKYNEQFF	TGTGCCAGCAGTCCCTGGACAGGGAAATACAATGAGCAGTTCTTC
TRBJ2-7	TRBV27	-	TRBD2	CASSLSVSGGALEQYF	TGTGCCAGCAGTTTATCGGTTAGCGGGGGGGCCCTCGAGCAGTACTTC
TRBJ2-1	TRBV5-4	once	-	CASSLQTGYEQFF	TGTGCCAGCAGCTTGCAGACAGGATATGAGCAGTTCTTC
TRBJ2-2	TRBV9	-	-	CASNPVDRGETGELFF	TGTGCCAGCAACCCGGTCGATAGGGGCGAAACCGGGGAGCTGTTTTTT
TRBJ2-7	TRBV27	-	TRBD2	CASSFGRTGYEQYF	TGTGCCAGCAGTTTCGGGAGGACGGGCTACGAGCAGTACTTC
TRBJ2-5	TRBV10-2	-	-	CASLPPGQETQYF	TGCGCCAGCCTACCACCCGGCCAAGAGACCCAGTACTTC
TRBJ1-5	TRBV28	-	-	CASISSAGSHQPQHF	TGTGCCAGCATCTCCTCCGCAGGCTCCCATCAGCCCCAGCATTTT
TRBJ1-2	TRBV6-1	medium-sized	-	CASTIPEWGDGGYTF	TGTGCCAGCACCATTCCTGAATGGGGAGACGGTGGCTACACCTTC
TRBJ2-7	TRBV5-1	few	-	CASTARGLEQYF	TGCGCCAGCACGGCCCGAGGGCTCGAGCAGTACTTC
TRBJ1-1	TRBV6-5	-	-	CASSFLARLNTEAFF	TGTGCCAGCAGTTTTCTGGCCCGCCTGAACACTGAAGCTTTCTTT
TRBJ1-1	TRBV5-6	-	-	CASSSLSGENTEAFF	TGTGCCAGCAGTTCTCTTTCCGGGGAGAACACTGAAGCTTTCTTT
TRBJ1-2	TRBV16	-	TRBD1	CASSLRDSYGYTF	TGTGCCAGCAGCCTCCGGGACAGCTATGGCTACACCTTC
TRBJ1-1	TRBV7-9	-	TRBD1	CASSFEGGSTEAFF	TGTGCCAGCAGCTTCGAAGGGGGCTCCACTGAAGCTTTCTTT
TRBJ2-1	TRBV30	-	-	CALRLVEEQFF	TGTGCCCTCAGACTAGTAGAGGAGCAGTTCTTC
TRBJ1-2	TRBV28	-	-	CASSFSESARGYTF	TGTGCCAGCAGTTTCTCCGAATCTGCTCGGGGCTACACCTTC
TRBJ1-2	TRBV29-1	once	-	CSVGGQSSYYGYTF	TGCAGCGTTGGCGGACAGTCCTCGTACTATGGCTACACCTTC
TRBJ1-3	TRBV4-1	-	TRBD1	CASSQGDRGRHTIYF	TGCGCCAGCAGCCAAGGAGACAGGGGGAGACACACCATATATTTT
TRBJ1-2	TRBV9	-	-	CASSVGPGSHYGYTF	TGTGCCAGCAGCGTAGGCCCGGGGTCCCACTATGGCTACACCTTC
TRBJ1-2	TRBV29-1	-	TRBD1	CSVDVRGLEGYTF	TGCAGCGTTGACGTTAGGGGGCTTGAAGGCTACACCTTC
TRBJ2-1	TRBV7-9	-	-	CASSPPQRAARGNVEQFF	TGTGCCAGCAGCCCGCCCCAACGAGCGGCCCGGGGAAATGTCGAGCAGTTCTTC
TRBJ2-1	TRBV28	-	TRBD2	CASSSGGPMVHNEQFF	TGTGCCAGCAGTTCGGGAGGGCCAATGGTCCACAATGAGCAGTTCTTC
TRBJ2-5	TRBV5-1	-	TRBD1	CASTMDRGGTETQYF	TGCGCCAGCACCATGGACAGGGGTGGTACGGAGACCCAGTACTTC
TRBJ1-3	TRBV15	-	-	CATSRDRGGFKSGNTIYF	TGTGCCACCAGCAGAGATCGGGGAGGGTTTAAGTCTGGAAACACCATATATTTT
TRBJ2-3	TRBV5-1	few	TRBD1	CASSVQQGSDTQYF	TGCGCCAGCAGCGTCCAACAGGGGAGCGATACGCAGTATTTT
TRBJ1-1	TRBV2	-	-	CASRAGLLNTEAFF	TGTGCCAGCAGAGCGGGGCTCCTGAACACTGAAGCTTTCTTT
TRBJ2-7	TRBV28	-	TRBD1	CASSRTGYYEQYF	TGTGCCAGCAGCAGGACAGGGTACTACGAGCAGTACTTC
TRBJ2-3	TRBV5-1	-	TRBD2	CASSARLAGVGTDTQYF	TGCGCCAGCAGCGCCCGACTAGCGGGAGTTGGGACAGATACGCAGTATTTT
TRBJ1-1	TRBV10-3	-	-	CAIRDGLVTEAFF	TGTGCCATCAGGGACGGACTTGTCACTGAAGCTTTCTTT
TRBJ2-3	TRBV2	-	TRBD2	CASSPTSGRGSDTQYF	TGTGCCAGCAGTCCTACTAGCGGGAGAGGTTCAGATACGCAGTATTTT
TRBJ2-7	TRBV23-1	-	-	CASSQTYRCDLSYEQYF	TGCGCCAGCAGCCAAACCTACAGGTGCGACCTCTCCTACGAGCAGTACTTC
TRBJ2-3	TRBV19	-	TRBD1	CAVGQGAVGPDTQYF	TGTGCCGTCGGACAGGGGGCGGTGGGGCCAGATACGCAGTATTTT
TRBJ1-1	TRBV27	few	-	CASSLTTGWAEAFF	TGTGCCAGCAGTTTGACGACAGGTTGGGCTGAAGCTTTCTTT
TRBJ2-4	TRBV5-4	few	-	CASSSAGGAKNIQYF	TGTGCCAGCAGCTCCGCTGGGGGGGCCAAAAACATTCAGTACTTC
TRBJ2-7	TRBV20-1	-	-	CSARDAHRQYF	TGCAGTGCTAGAGATGCCCACAGGCAGTACTTC
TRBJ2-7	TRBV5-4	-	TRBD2	CASSFGGRVLTYEQYF	TGTGCCAGCAGCTTTGGAGGGAGGGTGCTCACCTACGAGCAGTACTTC
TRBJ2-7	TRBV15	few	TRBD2	CATSRAWGGVYEQYF	TGTGCCACCAGCAGAGCTTGGGGAGGGGTCTACGAGCAGTACTTC
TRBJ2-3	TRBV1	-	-	CTSSHAGLAGGPGADTQYF	TGCACCAGCAGCCACGCTGGACTAGCGGGGGGGCCAGGAGCAGATACGCAGTATTTT
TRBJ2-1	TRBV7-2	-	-	CASLPGALYNEQFF	TGTGCCAGCCTCCCAGGGGCGCTATACAATGAGCAGTTCTTC
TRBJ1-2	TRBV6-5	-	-	CASRAGHGFGYTF	TGTGCCAGCAGGGCCGGACATGGGTTTGGCTACACCTTC
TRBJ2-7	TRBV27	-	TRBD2	CASSLGLAGDEQYF	TGTGCCAGCAGTTTGGGACTAGCGGGAGACGAGCAGTACTTC
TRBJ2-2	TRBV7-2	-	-	CASRIGANTGELFF	TGTGCCAGCAGAATAGGGGCGAACACCGGGGAGCTGTTTTTT
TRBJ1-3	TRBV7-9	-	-	CASISGGVGNTIYF	TGTGCCAGCATCTCCGGAGGGGTTGGAAACACCATATATTTT
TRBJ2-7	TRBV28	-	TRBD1	CASSSPGQGTYEQYF	TGTGCCAGCAGTTCCCCGGGACAGGGGACATACGAGCAGTACTTC
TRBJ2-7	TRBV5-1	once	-	CASSTRWGGISEQYF	TGCGCCAGCAGCACCAGGTGGGGCGGGATATCCGAGCAGTACTTC
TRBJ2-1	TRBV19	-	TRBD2	CASSIDGTSGFYNEQFF	TGTGCCAGTAGTATAGATGGGACTAGCGGGTTCTACAATGAGCAGTTCTTC
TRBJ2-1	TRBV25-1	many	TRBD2	CASSGLAGDYNEQFF	TGTGCCAGCAGCGGACTAGCGGGGGACTACAATGAGCAGTTCTTC
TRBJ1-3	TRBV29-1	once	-	CSVGHNSGNTIYF	TGCAGCGTGGGACACAACTCTGGAAACACCATATATTTT
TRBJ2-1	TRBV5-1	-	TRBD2	CASSTRTSGGVYNEQFF	TGCGCCAGCAGCACACGGACTAGCGGGGGGGTCTACAATGAGCAGTTCTTC
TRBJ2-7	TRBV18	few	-	CASSPIGGPYEQYF	TGTGCCAGCTCACCGATCGGGGGGCCCTACGAGCAGTACTTC
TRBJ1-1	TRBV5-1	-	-	CASSEDSGVTEAFF	TGCGCCAGCAGCGAGGACAGTGGGGTCACTGAAGCTTTCTTT
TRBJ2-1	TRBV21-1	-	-	CASSWRDSVYNEQFF	TGTGCCAGCAGCTGGCGGGACTCCGTCTACAATGAGCAGTTCTTC